This T cell receptor (beta chain) came from a study of human T cells and chemical hapten exposure. Study in general: TCR yield per sample varied, mainly due to pooled library volumes. General study findings and limits: DPC sensitization left the count of TCRs above 1 in 1000 unchanged.

With 6 bases removed from V and 3 bases from J, the gap between germline ends came to 23 bases. There are 18 residues in the CDR3. Germline CDR1 reads MDHEN; CDR2 reads SYDVKM. As for time point: healthy volunteer bleed at 6 weeks. Total RNA extraction was carried out from unfractionated whole blood. TCRdb called the RACE reads again in MiXCR, with one record for every CDR3 protein. There are 60,000 to 80,000 distinct CDR3 sequences in the sample; approximately 6.5% occur only once, and under 4.5% lies in the top ten. As concerns this clonotype: The antigen is undetermined.

Sequenced input: whole blood. This TCR came from a female donor in good health. Some clones in this sample may be carry-over from other donors' samples. The rearrangement joins TRBV28 to TRBJ2-2, with D perhaps matching TRBD1 or TRBD2 (5 bases each). CDR3: CASSNTGALRVDTGELFF. The CDR3 DNA sequence: TGTGCCAGCAGCAACACCGGGGCCCTTAGGGTTGACACCGGGGAGCTGTTTTTT. The full variable domain, its missing parts supplied by reference TRBV28 and TRBJ2-2, is DVKVTQSSRYLVKRTGEKVFLECVQDMDHENMFWYRQDPGLGLRLIYFSYDVKMKEKGDIPEGYSVSREKKERFSLILESASTNQTSMYLCASSNTGALRVDTGELFFGEGSRLTVL.